These 5 T cell receptor beta chains originate from one sample sequenced in a study of T cell changes during pregnancy in multiple sclerosis. Clones were sequenced by immunoSEQ multiplex PCR, and TCRdb holds only the in-frame ones, with some missing. The data show some 54,000 clones, with 85% to 95% seen just once and under 2% held by the top ten. The specimen comprised peripheral blood, sampled after pregnancy. The receptors here all came from a female donor with multiple sclerosis, enrolled in a pregnancy study.

This clone was seen a single time. This CDR3 reads CASSQGTGNYEQYF. The CDR3, as DNA: TGCGCCAGCAGCCAAGGGACAGGGAACTACGAGCAGTACTTC. The chain carries TRBV4-3 and TRBJ2-7; TRBD1 aligns across 8 bases. J gave up 3 bases and V 1 base, and 2 bases lay outside the gene matches. Germline V gene data show CDR1 as LGHNA and CDR2 as YSLEER. The CDR3 loop spans 14 amino acids.

This clone has a single count. The chain has TRBV19 and TRBJ2-7, with unresolved D. Trimming left V 5 bases short and J 2 bases short, with 10 bases between. Germline V gene sequence: CDR1 LNHDA, CDR2 SQIVND (reference sequence). The CDR3 totals 13 residues. The CDR3 DNA reads as TGTGCCAGTAGTCGAGGTTCCCCCTACGAGCAGTACTTC. Translated: CASSRGSPYEQYF.

CDR3: CASSTGGTPGPGNTIYF. The CDR3 nucleotides are TGTGCCAGCAGCACTGGGGGGACCCCAGGGCCTGGAAACACCATATATTTT. The chain uses TRBV5-4 and TRBJ1-3; D might be TRBD1 (5 bases). Trimming shortened V by 4 bases and J by 2 bases, and 19 bases separated the two germline ends. The CDR3 consists of 17 residues. The germline CDR1 and CDR2 sequences are SGHNT and YYREEE (reference sequence).

The CDR3 protein is CASRPMTGSGNTIYF. For the CDR3, the DNA is TGTGCCAGCAGACCAATGACGGGCTCTGGAAACACCATATATTTT. The rearrangement uses TRBV28 and TRBJ1-3; D remains unclear. The CDR3 runs to 15 residues. Per germline, CDR1 MDHEN and CDR2 SYDVKM. V lost 6 bases to trimming and J lost 0 bases, with 12 bases between them.

J is TRBJ2-7 and V is TRBV7-3; weak D call: TRBD1 (7 bases). Germline CDR1 and CDR2: SGHTA and FQGTGA. With 3 bases removed from V and 1 base from J, the gap between germline ends came to 13 bases. The length of the CDR3 is 15 residues. The CDR3 loop reads CASSFGGGGSYEQYF. CDR3 in DNA: TGTGCCAGCAGCTTCGGAGGGGGCGGATCCTACGAGCAGTACTTC.